This TCR beta chain emerged from a study of cytomegalovirus exposure and HLA in healthy donors. General study points: Listed as cytomegalovirus-associated were 164 TCR beta chains. Presence/absence analyses supposed approximately even sequencing depth among donors.

In the PCR, 60 Vbeta and 13 Jbeta primers were used. The protocol was immunoSEQ multiplex PCR, while the TCRdb copy is restricted to in-frame clones and leaves out a portion. The sample yields 160,000 or so clones, more than 80% seen once. As regards this clone: Its antigen is as yet unknown.

Germline V gene lookup returns CDR1 SQVTM and CDR2 ANQGSEA. V was trimmed by 8 bases and J by 5 bases, leaving 7 bases between them. The CDR3 loop spans 10 amino acids. Sequenced sample: PBMCs. The J gene is TRBJ2-1, the V gene TRBV29-1; D ambiguous. The receptor comes from a woman between 18 and 30 years old in good health and CMV-seropositive. The CDR3 spells CSLLDNEQFF. The CDR3 DNA sequence: TGCAGCCTTCTAGACAATGAGCAGTTCTTC.